This T cell receptor (beta chain) emerged from a study of blood T cell repertoires in COVID-19. Study background: The study drew acute and convalescent COVID-19 samples from the United States, Italy and Spain.

In this sample, this clone turned up once. From germline, CDR1 is LGHNA and CDR2 YSLEER. The CDR3 is 15 residues long. V was pared by 3 bases and J by 5 bases, with 16 bases between. Original methodology: Using reference gene primer amplification, nucleated cell counts were estimated. Generated by immunoSEQ multiplex PCR, the TCRdb table keeps only in-frame clones and is missing some. The DNA gave D and trimming, while V, J and clone size come from that table. The table has 170,000 or so clones, 75% to 90% seen once. Sequencing input: peripheral blood. This sequence originates from a woman aged 60-75 years with acute or convalescent COVID-19. The J gene is TRBJ1-2, the V gene TRBV4-3; a weak D match, TRBD1 (5 bases). CDR3 coding DNA: TGCGCCAGCAGCCAGGAGACAGTTGCTCTTTATGGCTACACCTTC. Protein product: CASSQETVALYGYTF.